This TCR beta chain comes out of a study of T cells in Graves' hyperthyroidism and ophthalmopathy. General study points: Most clonotypes that expanded in the thyroid above 0.001 also showed up in blood.

This clonotype was counted many times. Its target is not known. The CDR3 covers 16 residues. The V and J ends lost 0 bases and 1 base respectively, with 12 bases between them. Germline V gene data show CDR1 as SGHAT and CDR2 as FQNNGV. Diagnoses were established using clinical symptoms, serum thyroxine and TRAb, thyroid ultrasound and orbital computed tomography. From RNA transcripts, TCR beta CDR3 regions were amplified. TCR CDR3 underwent first-round RT-PCR with the HTBI primer set. TCRdb re-called the multiplex PCR reads through MiXCR, storing one row per CDR3 protein. Of roughly 500,000 distinct CDR3 sequences listed, 40% to 55% are singletons.

The sample comprised peripheral blood or thyroid tissue (not recorded which). This chain connects TRBV11-2 to TRBJ1-1; perhaps TRBD1 as D (6 bases). The sequence was obtained from an adult woman with Graves' disease, either hyperthyroidism or ophthalmopathy (not recorded which). CDR3 loop: CASSLDAGGPNTEAFF. CDR3 coding DNA: TGTGCCAGCAGCTTAGATGCGGGGGGCCCGAACACTGAAGCTTTCTTT.